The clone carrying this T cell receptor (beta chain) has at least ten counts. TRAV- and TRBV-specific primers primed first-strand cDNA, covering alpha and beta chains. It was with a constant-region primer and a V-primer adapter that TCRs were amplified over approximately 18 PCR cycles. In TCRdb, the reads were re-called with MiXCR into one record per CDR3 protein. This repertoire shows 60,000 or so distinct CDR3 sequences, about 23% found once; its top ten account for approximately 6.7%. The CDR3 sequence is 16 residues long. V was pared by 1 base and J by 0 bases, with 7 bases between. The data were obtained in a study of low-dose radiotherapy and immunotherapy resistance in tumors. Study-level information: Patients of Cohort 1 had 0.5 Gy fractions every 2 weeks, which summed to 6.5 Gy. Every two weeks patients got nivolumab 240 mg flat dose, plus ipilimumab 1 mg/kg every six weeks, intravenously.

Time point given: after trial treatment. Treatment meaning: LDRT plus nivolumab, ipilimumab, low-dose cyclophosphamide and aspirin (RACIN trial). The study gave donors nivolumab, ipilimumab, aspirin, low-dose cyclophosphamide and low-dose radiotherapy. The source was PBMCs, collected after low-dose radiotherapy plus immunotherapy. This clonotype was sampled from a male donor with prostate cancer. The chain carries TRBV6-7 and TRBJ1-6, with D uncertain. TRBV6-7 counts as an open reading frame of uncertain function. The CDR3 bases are TGTGCCAGCAGTTACTACGGGAGCTCCTATAATTCACCCCTCCACTTT. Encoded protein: CASSYYGSSYNSPLHF.